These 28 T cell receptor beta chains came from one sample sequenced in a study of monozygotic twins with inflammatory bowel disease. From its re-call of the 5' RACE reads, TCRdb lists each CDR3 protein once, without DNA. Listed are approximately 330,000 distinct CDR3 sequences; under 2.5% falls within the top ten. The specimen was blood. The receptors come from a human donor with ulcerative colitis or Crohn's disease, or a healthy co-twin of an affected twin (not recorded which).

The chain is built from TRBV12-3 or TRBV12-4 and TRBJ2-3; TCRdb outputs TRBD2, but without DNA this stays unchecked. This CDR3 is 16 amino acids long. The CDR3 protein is CASSPIAGQPTDTQYF.

The CDR3 region is CASRRDMNTEAFF. The V gene is TRBV5-1, the J gene TRBJ1-1. This CDR3 has 13 residues. CDR1 and CDR2 (germline): SGHRS, YFSETQ.

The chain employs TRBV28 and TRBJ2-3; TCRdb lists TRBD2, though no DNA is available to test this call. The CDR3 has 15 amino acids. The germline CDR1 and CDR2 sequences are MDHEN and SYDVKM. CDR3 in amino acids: CASRPGTSGGNTQYF.

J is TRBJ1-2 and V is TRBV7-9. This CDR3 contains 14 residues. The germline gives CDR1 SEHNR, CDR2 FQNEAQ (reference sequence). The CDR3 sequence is CASSPISPNYGYTF. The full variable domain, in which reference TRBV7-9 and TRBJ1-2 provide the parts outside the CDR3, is DTGVSQNPRHKITKRGQNVTFRCDPISEHNRLYWYRQTLGQGPEFLTYFQNEAQLEKSRLLSDRFSAERPKGSFSTLEIQRTEQGDSAMYLCASSPISPNYGYTFGSGTRLTVV.

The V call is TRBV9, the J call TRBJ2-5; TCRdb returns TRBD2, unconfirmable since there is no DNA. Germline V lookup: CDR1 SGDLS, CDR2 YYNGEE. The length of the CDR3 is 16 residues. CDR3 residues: CASSATGTPGQETQYF.

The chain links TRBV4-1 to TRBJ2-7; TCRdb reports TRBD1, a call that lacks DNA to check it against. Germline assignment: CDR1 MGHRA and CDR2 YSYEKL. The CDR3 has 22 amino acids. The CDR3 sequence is CASSQDSPPKGTYLSPSYEQYF.

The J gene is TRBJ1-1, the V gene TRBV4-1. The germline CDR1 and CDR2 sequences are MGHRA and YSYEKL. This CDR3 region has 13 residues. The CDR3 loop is CASSQDQAAEAFF.

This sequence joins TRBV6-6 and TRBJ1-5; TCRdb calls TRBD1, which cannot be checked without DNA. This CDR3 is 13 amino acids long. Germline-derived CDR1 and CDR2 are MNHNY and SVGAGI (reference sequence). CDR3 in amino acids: CASGGQSNQPQHF.

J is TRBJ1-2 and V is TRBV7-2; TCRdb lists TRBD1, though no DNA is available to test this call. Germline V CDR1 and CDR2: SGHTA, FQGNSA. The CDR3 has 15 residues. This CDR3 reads CASSPGRVPNYGYTF.

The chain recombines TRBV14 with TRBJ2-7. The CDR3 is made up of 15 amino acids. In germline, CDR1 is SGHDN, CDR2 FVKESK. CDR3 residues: CASSLGNEVSYEQYF.

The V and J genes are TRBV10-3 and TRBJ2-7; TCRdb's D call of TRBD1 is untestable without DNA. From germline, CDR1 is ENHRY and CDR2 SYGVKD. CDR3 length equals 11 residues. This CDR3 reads CANRTSYEQYF.

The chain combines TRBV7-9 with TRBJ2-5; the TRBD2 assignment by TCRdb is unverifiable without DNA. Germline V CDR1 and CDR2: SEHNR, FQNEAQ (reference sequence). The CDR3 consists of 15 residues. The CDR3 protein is CASSLDGREQETQYF.

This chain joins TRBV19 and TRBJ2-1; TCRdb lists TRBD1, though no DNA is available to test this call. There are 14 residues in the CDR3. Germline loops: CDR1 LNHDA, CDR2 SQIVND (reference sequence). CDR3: CASSGWDTYNEQFF.

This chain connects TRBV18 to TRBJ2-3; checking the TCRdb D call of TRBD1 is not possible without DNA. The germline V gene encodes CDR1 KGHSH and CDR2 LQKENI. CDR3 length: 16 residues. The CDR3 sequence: CASSGNVPESTDTQYF.

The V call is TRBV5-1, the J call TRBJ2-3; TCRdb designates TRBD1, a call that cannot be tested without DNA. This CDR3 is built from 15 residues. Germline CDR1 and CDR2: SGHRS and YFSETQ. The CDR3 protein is CASSLRQGSTDTQYF.

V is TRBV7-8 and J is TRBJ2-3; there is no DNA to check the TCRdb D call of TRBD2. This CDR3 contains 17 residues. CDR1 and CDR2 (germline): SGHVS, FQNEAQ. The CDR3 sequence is CASSLTGLAGVTDTQYF.

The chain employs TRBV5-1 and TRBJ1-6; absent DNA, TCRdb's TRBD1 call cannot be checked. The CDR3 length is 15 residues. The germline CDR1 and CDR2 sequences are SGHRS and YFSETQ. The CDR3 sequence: CASSRVEGSGSPLHF.

The CDR3 protein is CATSGSNYGYTF. The chain couples TRBV15 to TRBJ1-2. This CDR3 is built from 12 residues. Germline V CDR1 and CDR2: LNHNV, YYDKDF (reference sequence).

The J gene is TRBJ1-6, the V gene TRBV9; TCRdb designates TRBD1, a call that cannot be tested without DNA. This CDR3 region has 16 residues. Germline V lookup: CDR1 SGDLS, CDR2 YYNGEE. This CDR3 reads CASSVRDTPYNSPLHF.

CDR3 loop: CASTLSGASGKNEQYF. V gene TRBV12-3 or TRBV12-4 combines with J gene TRBJ2-7; without DNA, the TCRdb call of TRBD2 cannot be checked. The CDR3 runs 16 residues.

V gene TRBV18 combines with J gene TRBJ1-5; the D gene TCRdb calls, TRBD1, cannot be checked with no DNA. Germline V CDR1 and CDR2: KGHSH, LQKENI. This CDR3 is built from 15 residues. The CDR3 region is CASSGQGLSNQPQHF.

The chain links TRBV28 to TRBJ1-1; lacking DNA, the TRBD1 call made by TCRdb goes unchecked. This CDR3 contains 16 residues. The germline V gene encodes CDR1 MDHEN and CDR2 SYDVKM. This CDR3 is CASSLKSALWHTEAFF.

CDR3 amino acids: CSARSTNQPQHF. The chain uses TRBV20-1 and TRBJ1-5. The CDR3 extends over 12 amino acids. Germline CDR1 and CDR2: DFQATT and SNEGSKA (reference sequence).

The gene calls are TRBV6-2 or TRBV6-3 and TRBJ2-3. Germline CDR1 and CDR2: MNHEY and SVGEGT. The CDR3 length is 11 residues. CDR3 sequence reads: CASSSPNTQYF.

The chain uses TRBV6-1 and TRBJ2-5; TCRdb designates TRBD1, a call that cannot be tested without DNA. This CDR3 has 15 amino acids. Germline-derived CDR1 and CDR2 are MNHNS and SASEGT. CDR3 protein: CASSEDYGREETQYF.

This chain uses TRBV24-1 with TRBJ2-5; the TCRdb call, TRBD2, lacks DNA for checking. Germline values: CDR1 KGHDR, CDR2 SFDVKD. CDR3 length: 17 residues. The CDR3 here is CATSDLAQEGGQETQYF.

CDR3 sequence: CASSFWELTDTQYF. The chain has TRBV12-3 or TRBV12-4 and TRBJ2-3. The CDR3 extends over 14 amino acids.

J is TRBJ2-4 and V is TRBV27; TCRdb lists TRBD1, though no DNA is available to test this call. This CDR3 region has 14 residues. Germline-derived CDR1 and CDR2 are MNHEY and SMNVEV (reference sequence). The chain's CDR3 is CASSPGTSKNIQYF.